Detailed here is one T cell receptor (beta chain). As yet, its antigen is unknown. The sample originates from a study of cytomegalovirus exposure and HLA in healthy donors. The PCR was carried out with 60 Vbeta primers and 13 Jbeta primers. The table came from immunoSEQ multiplex PCR; TCRdb's copy has only in-frame clones and leaves some out. There are about 120,000 clones in the sample; around 60% occur only once, and less than 12% lies in the top ten. Germline V lookup: CDR1 LNHDA, CDR2 SQIVND (reference sequence). This CDR3 is 14 amino acids long. Trimming took 0 bases from V and 5 from J, leaving 8 bases between them. Regarding the study as a whole: A later analysis reportedly found fewer N-insertions in an Asian-associated ancestry cluster than the roughly 680-donor mean. Reportedly, cytomegalovirus status was diagnosed with high sensitivity and specificity. The study had only CMV serostatus as immune exposure information. For TCR beta chains, V- and J-gene trimming was later linked to a missense DCLRE1C variant.

The source is a man between 35 and 55 years old in good health and CMV-seropositive. What was sequenced was PBMCs. The chain employs TRBV19 and TRBJ1-5; D gene unclear. CDR3 sequence reads: CASSIDLADQPQHF. The CDR3 coding sequence is TGTGCCAGTAGTATAGATCTGGCGGATCAGCCCCAGCATTTT.